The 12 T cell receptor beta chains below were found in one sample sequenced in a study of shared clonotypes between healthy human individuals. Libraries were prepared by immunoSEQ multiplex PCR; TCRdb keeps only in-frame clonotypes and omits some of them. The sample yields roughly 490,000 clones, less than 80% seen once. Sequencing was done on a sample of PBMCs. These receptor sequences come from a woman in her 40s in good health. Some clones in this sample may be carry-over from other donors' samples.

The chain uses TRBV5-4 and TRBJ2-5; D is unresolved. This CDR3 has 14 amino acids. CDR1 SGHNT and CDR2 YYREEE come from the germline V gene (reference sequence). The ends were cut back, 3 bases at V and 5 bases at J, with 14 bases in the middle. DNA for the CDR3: TGTGCCAGCAGCTCGGCACGGACGGCGGAGACCCAGTACTTC. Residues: CASSSARTAETQYF.

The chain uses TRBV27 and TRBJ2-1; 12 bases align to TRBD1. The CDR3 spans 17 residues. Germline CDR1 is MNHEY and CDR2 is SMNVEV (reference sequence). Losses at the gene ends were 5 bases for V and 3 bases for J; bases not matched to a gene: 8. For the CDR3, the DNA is TGTGCCAGCAGTGAGTACCGGGACAGGGGGCTCTACAATGAGCAGTTCTTC. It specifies CASSEYRDRGLYNEQFF.

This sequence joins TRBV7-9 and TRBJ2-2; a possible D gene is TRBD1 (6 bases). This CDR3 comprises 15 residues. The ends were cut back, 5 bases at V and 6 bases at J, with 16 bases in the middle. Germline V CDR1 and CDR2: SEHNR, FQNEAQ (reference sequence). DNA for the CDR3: TGTGCCAGCAGCCCCCCCGGGACAATACCCGGGGAGCTGTTTTTT. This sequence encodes CASSPPGTIPGELFF.

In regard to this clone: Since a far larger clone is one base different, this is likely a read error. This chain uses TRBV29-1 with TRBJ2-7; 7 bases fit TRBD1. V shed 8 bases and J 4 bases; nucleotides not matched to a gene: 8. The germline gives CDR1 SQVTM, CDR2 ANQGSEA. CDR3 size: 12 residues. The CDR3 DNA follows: TGCAGCATGGGGGACAGTCAGTACGAGCAGTACTTC. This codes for CSMGDSQYEQYF.

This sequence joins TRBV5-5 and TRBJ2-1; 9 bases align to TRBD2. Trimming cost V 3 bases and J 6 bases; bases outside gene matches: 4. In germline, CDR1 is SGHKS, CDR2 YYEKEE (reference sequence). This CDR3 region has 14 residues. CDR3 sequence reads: CASSYSLAGNEQFF. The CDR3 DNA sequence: TGTGCCAGCAGCTATTCACTAGCGGGCAATGAGCAGTTCTTC. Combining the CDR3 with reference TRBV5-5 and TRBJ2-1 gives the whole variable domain DAGVTQSPTHLIKTRGQQVTLRCSPISGHKSVSWYQQVLGQGPQFIFQYYEKEERGRGNFPDRFSARQFPNYSSELNVNALLLGDSALYLCASSYSLAGNEQFFGPGTRLTVL.

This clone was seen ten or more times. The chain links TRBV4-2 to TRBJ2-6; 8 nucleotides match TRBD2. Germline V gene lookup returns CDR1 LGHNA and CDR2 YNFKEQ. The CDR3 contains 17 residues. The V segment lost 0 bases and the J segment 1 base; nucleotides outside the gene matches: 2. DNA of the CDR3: TGTGCCAGCAGCCAAGACGGGGGGGAGTCTGGGGCCAACGTCCTGACTTTC. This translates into CASSQDGGESGANVLTF.

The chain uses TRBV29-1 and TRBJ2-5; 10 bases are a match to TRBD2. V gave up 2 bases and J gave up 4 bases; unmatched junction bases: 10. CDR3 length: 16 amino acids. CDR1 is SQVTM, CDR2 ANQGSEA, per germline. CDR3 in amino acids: CSVEFGLAERGETQYF. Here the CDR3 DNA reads TGCAGCGTTGAATTTGGACTAGCGGAGAGGGGAGAGACCCAGTACTTC. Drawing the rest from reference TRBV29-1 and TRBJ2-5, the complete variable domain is SAVISQKPSRDICQRGTSLTIQCQVDSQVTMMFWYRQQPGQSLTLIATANQGSEATYESGFVIDKFPISRPNLTFSTLTVSNMSPEDSSIYLCSVEFGLAERGETQYFGPGTRLLVL.

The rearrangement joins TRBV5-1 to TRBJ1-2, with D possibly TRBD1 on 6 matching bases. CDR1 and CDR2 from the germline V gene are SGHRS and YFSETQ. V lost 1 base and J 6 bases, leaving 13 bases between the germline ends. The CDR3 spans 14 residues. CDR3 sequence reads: CASSLSGGADGYTF. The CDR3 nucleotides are TGCGCCAGCAGCTTGTCGGGGGGCGCGGATGGCTACACCTTC. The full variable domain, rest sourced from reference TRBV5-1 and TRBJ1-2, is KAGVTQTPRYLIKTRGQQVTLSCSPISGHRSVSWYQQTPGQGLQFLFEYFSETQRNKGNFPGRFSGRQFSNSRSEMNVSTLELGDSALYLCASSLSGGADGYTFGSGTRLTVV.

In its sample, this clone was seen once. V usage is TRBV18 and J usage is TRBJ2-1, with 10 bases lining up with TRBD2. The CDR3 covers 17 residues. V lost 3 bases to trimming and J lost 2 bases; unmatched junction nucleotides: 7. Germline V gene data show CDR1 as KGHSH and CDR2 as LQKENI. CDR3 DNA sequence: TGTGCCAGCTCACCGAAATCTAGCGGGAGACCCTACAATGAGCAGTTCTTC. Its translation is CASSPKSSGRPYNEQFF.

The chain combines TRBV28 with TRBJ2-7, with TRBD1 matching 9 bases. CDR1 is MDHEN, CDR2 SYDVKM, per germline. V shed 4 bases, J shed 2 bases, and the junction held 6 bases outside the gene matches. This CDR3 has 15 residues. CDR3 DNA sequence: TGTGCCAGCAGTTACGGCGGGACAGGGCCCTACGAGCAGTACTTC. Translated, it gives CASSYGGTGPYEQYF.

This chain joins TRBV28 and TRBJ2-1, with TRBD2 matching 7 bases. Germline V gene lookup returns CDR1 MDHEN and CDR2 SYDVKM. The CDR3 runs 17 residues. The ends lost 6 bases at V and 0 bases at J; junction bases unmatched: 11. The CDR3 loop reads CASRATGTKSSYNEQFF. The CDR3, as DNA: TGTGCCAGCAGGGCGACCGGGACTAAGAGCTCCTACAATGAGCAGTTCTTC.

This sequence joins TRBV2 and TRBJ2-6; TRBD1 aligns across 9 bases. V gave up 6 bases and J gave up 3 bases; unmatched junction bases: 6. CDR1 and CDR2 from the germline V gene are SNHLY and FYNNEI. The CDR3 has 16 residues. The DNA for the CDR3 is TGTGCCAGCAGAGGACAGGGGCTGTATGGGGCCAACGTCCTGACTTTC. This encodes CASRGQGLYGANVLTF.